This record looks at one T cell receptor (beta chain) sequence and its context. Its specificity is not known. A much larger clone differs from this one at a single base, so this may be a read error. TCRdb re-called the reads through MiXCR, storing one row per CDR3 protein. The sample includes about 830,000 distinct CDR3 sequences, approximately 32% of them seen just once. This sample was taken from a study of T cell repertoires in cytomegalovirus infection. Looking at the study overall: Recently identified HLA-C-restricted CMV epitopes and well-studied HLA-B-restricted CMV epitopes were used by the study.

The study, taken as a whole, reports: Cumulative public TCR beta family frequency identified CMV carriers with the relevant HLA. CMV-specific HLA-C-restricted TCR beta clonotypes dominated the ex vivo response.

Germline-derived CDR1 and CDR2 are SGHVS and FQNEAQ. Trimming took 4 bases from V and 7 from J; bases not matched to a gene: 11. The CDR3 loop spans 15 amino acids. This rearrangement joins TRBV7-8 to TRBJ1-2, with TRBD1 identical over 8 bases. The sequencing used cultured CD8+ T cells from PBMCs, collected from culture after CMV antigen stimulation. The TCR comes from a human donor in good health (CMV status not recorded). Some clones in this sample may be carry-over from other donors' samples. The CDR3 here is CASSSPTDRGVGYTF. The CDR3, as DNA: TGTGCCAGCAGCTCCCCCACTGACAGGGGTGTTGGCTACACCTTC.